The T cell receptor (beta chain) under discussion was sequenced for a study of shared clonotypes between healthy human individuals (dated by TCRdb to about 2020). General notes on the study: The cohort included a few men and two women between 18 and 49 years of age. For each donor, CD4 naive and CD4 memory were each run on three plates, CD8 naive on two plates, and CD8 memory on one plate. Blood TCR repertoires of about 5 healthy adults were deeply sequenced to estimate repertoire size and the extent of clonotype sharing between individuals. Libraries were prepared and TCR repertoires were sequenced by different laboratories using diverse techniques, in order to increase sequencing depth and limit assay-specific biases. Each donor's leukapheresis produced roughly between roughly 0.85 and 9.5 billion PBMCs.

Results the study describes overall, beyond this receptor: Clonotypes shared by all four sorted-subset donors showed higher generation probabilities than non-shared clonotypes. Pairwise subsampling led to the expectation that sequencing depth would affect the degree of clonotype sharing among donors. Incomplete sequencing was indicated by rarefaction of sorted-subset datasets, despite the large sequencing depth. Estimated clonotype richness was generally larger for naive than for memory subsets. The genetic and exposure-history diversity represented was limited by the small number of donors. Sharing across a handful of donors was observed for about 5% of naive CD4, less than 4% of naive CD8, over 2% of memory CD4, and around 0.4% of memory CD8 clonotypes. Only blood was sampled, and tissue TCR repertoires likely differ from those in blood.

Points on this clone: Its binding antigen is unknown. Base qualities are not provided; no much larger clone lies one nucleotide away.

Using the deep immunoSEQ assay, multiplex PCR amplified TCR CDR3 regions from genomic DNA. For each cell subset, the extracted genomic DNA was distributed evenly across all wells of several immunoSEQ 96-well plates, and each plate served as one replicate. For sorted subsets, 150 to 250 ng of genomic DNA, equivalent to 25,000 to 30,000 T cell genomes, went into each replicate PCR. The purified libraries were quantified using a Qubit 3.0 fluorometer, sized with a Bioanalyzer 2100, and then quantified again using the KAPA Library Quantification kit. Every immunoSEQ 96-well plate was sequenced on a dedicated single-read 150-cycle Illumina NextSeq 550 flow cell. The study's processing was this. Because only junctional sequences without quality scores were contained in the immunoSEQ output, filtering matching that applied to full-length reads could not be performed. To assign V/J genes and CDR3, sequences were annotated using PyIR, a Python wrapper for IgBLAST v1.9, with IMGT germline references. Any read was removed if the V/J assignment was weak (E-value above 1e-6), the CDR3 was missing, or the read contained stop codons, out-of-frame junctions, or ambiguous translated residues. A V3J clonotype was defined by an identical inferred V gene, J gene, and CDR3 amino acid sequence. To compute the percentage overlap between repertoires, the number of shared unique clonotypes was divided by the size of the smaller repertoire. Three approaches were used to assess repertoire richness: RTK rarefaction, the Chao1 estimator, and Recon v2.1 estimates of unobserved clonotypes. Generation probabilities were computed with OLGA for all TCRbeta clonotypes obtained by the gDNA method from a handful of donors. TCRdb re-hosts the immuneACCESS table, in-frame sequences only. Its copies lack some clones; in the studies checked, an unresolved V gene accounts for under half of them, and the cause for the rest is not known. The DNA was the basis for D and trimming; V, J and clone size are from that table. This sample comprises a few million clones, roughly 92% of them detected only once. The ten largest clones capture roughly 0.15% of the sample.

The CDR3 starts with the cysteine, ends with the phenylalanine, and has 12 residues. The DNA shown is the 36-base CDR3, in frame from base 1. According to the germline V gene, CDR1 reads LGHNT and CDR2 reads FRNRAP. V is pared back by 3 bases and J by 6 bases, with 7 bases lying between the germline termini. Healthy HIV-negative adults with no recently reported acute infections or vaccinations were included as donors. All donors were Caucasian adults living in Nashville, Tennessee, USA. CD4+ T cells were enriched through magnetic negative selection, after which naive cells were positively selected on CD45RA and the remaining negative fraction served as the memory subset. After blood collection by leukapheresis, PBMCs were isolated using Ficoll-Histopaque density gradient centrifugation and then cryopreserved in the vapor phase of liquid nitrogen. Analytical flow cytometry was used to check the purity and quantity of every magnetically sorted T cell population. Each sorted fraction had its genomic DNA isolated and then quantified by UV absorbance on a Nanodrop 2000c.

This TCR derives from a man aged 18 to 29 in good health. The sequenced sample consisted of naive CD4+ T cells sorted from blood. The cell subset or site label on this specimen signifies: CD45RA+ positively selected. The receptor chain draws on TRBV12-5 and TRBJ2-3; the D region possibly corresponds to TRBD2 (6 bases align). DNA sequence: TGTGCTAGTGGTTTCGGGACTGATACGCAGTATTTT. It specifies CASGFGTDTQYF.